This TCR beta chain came from a study of identical twins. This CDR3 is 13 amino acids long. V was trimmed by 3 bases and J by 6 bases, leaving 12 bases between them. TCRdb processed the 5' RACE reads anew with MiXCR; each CDR3 protein has one entry. Counted here are 240,000 or so distinct CDR3 sequences, roughly 13% occurring once; the ten biggest clones make up roughly 3.7%. Notes on this clonotype: Its antigen is unidentified.

Findings of the study overall: There was an excess of low generation probability in the out-of-frame alpha sequences that twins shared. Beta clonotypes that were abundant in cord blood contained fewer insertions, a pattern absent from memory repertoires.

All of the donors were Caucasians in good health. A further study also used this sample, focusing on yellow fever vaccine responses in identical twins.

Sequencing input: memory (CD45RO+) T cells sorted from blood. The origin of this receptor is a woman in her late teens or twenties in good health. The chain recombines TRBV12-3 or TRBV12-4 with TRBJ2-7; D is ambiguous. The CDR3 nucleotides are TGTGCCAGCAGTTTTCGGGCGGCAGGCGAGCAGTACTTC. This sequence encodes CASSFRAAGEQYF.